This T cell receptor (beta chain) was sequenced during a study of T-cell reconstitution after alpha-beta-depleted transplantation in children. The germline V gene encodes CDR1 LGHNA and CDR2 YNFKEQ. Trimming left V 4 bases short and J 1 base short, with 7 bases between. The CDR3 spans 13 residues. It was with unique molecular identifiers that the TCRbeta library was prepared. MiXCR was run by TCRdb on the PCR reads, yielding one entry per CDR3 protein. The sample includes 500,000 to 750,000 distinct CDR3 sequences, about an eighth of them seen just once. This clonotype has a count of ten or more. The TCR was taken from a male patient between 10 and 17 years old who had a stem cell transplant for acute myeloid leukemia, so the T cells may come from the graft donor. The sequencing here drew on PBMCs, mostly from graft donor cells, taken 360 days after TCRalphabeta/CD19-depleted stem cell transplant. The chain links TRBV4-2 to TRBJ2-5, with D tentatively TRBD1 (6 bases). CDR3 bases: TGTGCCAGCAGCCGAGGGGGCCAAGAGACCCAGTACTTC. Its protein product is CASSRGGQETQYF.